This T cell receptor (beta chain) appears in the sequencing data of a study of blood T cell repertoires in COVID-19. The overall study: The United States, Italy and Spain supplied acute and convalescent COVID-19 samples. T cells, B-cell-depleted T cells, or PBMCs supplied cDNA or gDNA.

This clone appeared a few times. V lost 0 bases and J lost 4, with 11 bases in between. Germline CDR1 is SGDLS and CDR2 is YYNGEE. The CDR3 contains 14 residues. Per the original data handling: Estimated nucleated cell counts came from reference gene primer amplification. Sequencing was performed with immunoSEQ multiplex PCR; in TCRdb, only in-frame clones are kept and a portion is missing. For V, J and clone size, that table is used; D and trimming come from the DNA. The data show approximately 230,000 clones, around 88% seen once. V usage is TRBV9 and J usage is TRBJ2-7, with D possibly matching TRBD1 (6 bases). The TCR comes from an elderly man with acute or convalescent COVID-19. Sequenced material: peripheral blood. The CDR3 region has the DNA TGTGCCAGCAGCGTAGATGGGGGCGGGTACGAGCAGTACTTC. This translates into CASSVDGGGYEQYF.